This TCR beta chain is drawn from a study of cytomegalovirus exposure and HLA in healthy donors. This clone appeared a single time. PCR amplification relied on 60 Vbeta primers (plus 13 Jbeta primers). Only in-frame clones appear in the TCRdb table, and some are missing; sequencing was by immunoSEQ multiplex PCR. The sample contains tens of thousands of clones, approximately 80% of which appear only once. This TCR derives from a man younger than 45 in good health and CMV-seronegative. Material: PBMCs.

For the CDR3, the DNA is TGTGCCAGCAGGGGGACAGGGGGCGACTACGAGCAGTACTTC. This sequence encodes CASRGTGGDYEQYF. The chain carries TRBV5-4 and TRBJ2-7; TRBD1 matches at 12 bases. J lost 3 bases, V lost 5 bases, and 3 bases had no gene match. The CDR3 runs to 14 residues. CDR1 SGHNT and CDR2 YYREEE come from the germline V gene (reference sequence).